The TCR beta chain described here comes from a study of cytomegalovirus exposure and HLA in healthy donors. V shed 1 base, J shed 2 bases, and the junction held 10 bases outside the gene matches. This CDR3 has 17 amino acids. Germline V gene sequence: CDR1 SGHTA, CDR2 FQGNSA. The repertoire was sequenced with immunoSEQ multiplex PCR; TCRdb's copy has only in-frame clones and lacks some. The sample consists of some 140,000 clones, around 85% of them appearing once. The J gene is TRBJ1-2, the V gene TRBV7-2; TRBD1 matches at 7 bases. The receptor's source is a man aged 18 to 29 in good health and CMV-seronegative. The sample comprised PBMCs. The CDR3 region has the DNA TGTGCCAGCAGCTTAGGGGGCGCCGGGGGACAGAACTATGGCTACACCTTC. This translates into CASSLGGAGGQNYGYTF. Variable domain in full (rest from reference TRBV7-2 and TRBJ1-2): GAGVSQSPSNKVTEKGKDVELRCDPISGHTALYWYRQSLGQGLEFLIYFQGNSAPDKSGLPSDRFSAERTGGSVSTLTIQRTQQEDSAVYLCASSLGGAGGQNYGYTFGSGTRLTVV.